Below are 19 T cell receptor beta chains sequenced from a single sample in a study of blood T cells in healthy people across ages. Primers used in a second PCR of roughly 6 to 12 cycles were a sample-barcoded 5' primer and a J-beta primer mix. From the 5' RACE reads, TCRdb called clonotypes with MiXCR, one entry per CDR3 protein. The sample records 650,000 to 800,000 distinct CDR3 sequences, roughly half being singletons. Sequenced input: blood. The receptors originated from a woman at least 80 years old in good health.

This sequence joins TRBV20-1 and TRBJ1-2; D call uncertain. CDR1 and CDR2 (germline): DFQATT, SNEGSKA (reference sequence). The CDR3 is 9 amino acids. V lost 3 bases to trimming and J lost 4 bases, with 0 bases between them. The DNA for the CDR3 is TGCAGTGCTAGCTATGGCTACACCTTC. This encodes CSASYGYTF.

The rearrangement uses TRBV29-1 and TRBJ2-7; 7 bases match TRBD1. Trimming cost V 5 bases and J 2 bases; bases outside gene matches: 6. There are 13 residues in the CDR3. Germline CDR1 and CDR2: SQVTM and ANQGSEA. The CDR3: CSVRQGQTYEQYF. CDR3 sequence (DNA): TGCAGCGTTCGACAGGGTCAGACCTACGAGCAGTACTTC.

V and J are TRBV2 and TRBJ1-1, with 7 positions matching TRBD1. Per the germline V gene, CDR1 is SNHLY and CDR2 is FYNNEI. This CDR3 contains 15 residues. The junction had 2 bases not matched to a gene; V was cut back by 0 bases and J by 1 base. CDR3 sequence (DNA): TGTGCCAGCAGTGAAGCGACAGGGAAGAACACTGAAGCTTTCTTT. It translates to CASSEATGKNTEAFF.

V and J are TRBV6-2 or TRBV6-3 and TRBJ2-5; the match to TRBD2 covers 9 bases. J lost 2 bases, V lost 8 bases, and 9 bases had no gene match. Germline assignment: CDR1 MNHEY and CDR2 SVGEGT. CDR3 size: 15 residues. CDR3 bases: TGTGCCAGCGATTATCTAGCGGGATTACAAGAGACCCAGTACTTC. The encoded protein is CASDYLAGLQETQYF.

This clonotype appeared many times. V usage is TRBV9 and J usage is TRBJ2-1; 12 bases map to TRBD1. The CDR3 spans 16 residues. The germline gives CDR1 SGDLS, CDR2 YYNGEE. V trimming: 0 bases; J trimming: 8 bases; junction bases outside the gene matches: 6. The DNA for the CDR3 is TGTGCCAGCAGCGTAGGTGGGACAGGGGGCCGAGATGAGCAGTTCTTC. It codes for CASSVGGTGGRDEQFF.

This clonotype was detected many times. The V and J genes are TRBV28 and TRBJ1-6; D not resolved. The CDR3 is 14 residues long. Germline V gene sequence: CDR1 MDHEN, CDR2 SYDVKM. Trimming left V 8 bases short and J 6 bases short, with 14 bases between. This chain's CDR3 is CASFDPYFNSPLHF. CDR3 nucleotide sequence: TGTGCCAGCTTTGACCCTTACTTTAATTCACCCCTCCACTTT. The full variable domain, its missing parts supplied by reference TRBV28 and TRBJ1-6, is DVKVTQSSRYLVKRTGEKVFLECVQDMDHENMFWYRQDPGLGLRLIYFSYDVKMKEKGDIPEGYSVSREKKERFSLILESASTNQTSMYLCASFDPYFNSPLHFGNGTRLTVT.

The chain combines TRBV5-6 with TRBJ2-4; D possibly matches TRBD1 or TRBD2 (5 bases each). Germline loops: CDR1 SGHDT, CDR2 YYEEEE. The CDR3 runs to 15 residues. Deletions cut 6 bases from V and 8 bases from J, with 21 bases between. The CDR3 here is CASTDLGAPKDIQYF. CDR3 DNA: TGTGCCAGCACCGACCTCGGGGCGCCAAAAGACATTCAGTACTTC.

The chain uses TRBV3-1 and TRBJ1-1, with unresolved D. CDR1 and CDR2 from the germline V gene are LGHDT and YNNKEL (reference sequence). The CDR3 totals 13 residues. The germline V and J ends were trimmed by 2 bases and 8 bases, with 12 bases remaining between them. The CDR3 bases are TGTGCCAGCAGCCAATTCACCGCCGGGGAAGCTTTCTTT. Its translation is CASSQFTAGEAFF.

About this clonotype: The junction departs from the called germline gene at one end, perhaps through a read error. The CDR3: CASSYLVTGLVKSIQYF. The CDR3 DNA follows: TGTGCCAGCAGTTACTTAGTGACAGGACTAGTCAAAAGCATTCAGTACTTC. The rearrangement uses TRBV6-5 and TRBJ2-4; possibly TRBD2 for D (7 bases). Per germline, CDR1 MNHEY and CDR2 SVGAGI. CDR3 size: 17 residues.

This sequence joins TRBV11-2 and TRBJ1-6, with unresolved D. The germline gives CDR1 SGHAT, CDR2 FQNNGV. V was trimmed by 3 bases and J by 2 bases, leaving 8 bases between them. CDR3 length: 15 residues. The CDR3 loop is CASSFPGPYNSPLHF. The CDR3 region has the DNA TGTGCCAGCAGCTTCCCGGGTCCCTATAATTCACCCCTCCACTTT.

Comments on this clonotype: This may be a read error: a much more frequent sequence differs by one nucleotide. V is TRBV5-1 and J is TRBJ2-1; unclear D gene. V was shortened by 4 bases and J by 6 bases, with 14 bases between the two germline ends. Germline V gives CDR1 SGHRS, CDR2 YFSETQ. The CDR3 covers 14 residues. CDR3 sequence (DNA): TGCGCCAGCAGCGTACCTGGTGACCTCAATGAGCAGTTCTTC. Amino acid sequence: CASSVPGDLNEQFF. Complete variable domain (other parts from reference TRBV5-1 and TRBJ2-1): KAGVTQTPRYLIKTRGQQVTLSCSPISGHRSVSWYQQTPGQGLQFLFEYFSETQRNKGNFPGRFSGRQFSNSRSEMNVSTLELGDSALYLCASSVPGDLNEQFFGPGTRLTVL.

This clonotype was seen a handful of times. This sequence joins TRBV3-1 and TRBJ1-1, with no clear D. Trimming took 1 base from V and 4 from J, leaving 7 bases between them. CDR1 LGHDT and CDR2 YNNKEL come from the germline V gene (reference sequence). This CDR3 has 13 amino acids. The DNA for the CDR3 is TGTGCCAGCAGCCAAGGGCGGCCCACTGAAGCTTTCTTT. This codes for CASSQGRPTEAFF.

The chain recombines TRBV20-1 with TRBJ2-5, with D perhaps matching TRBD1 (7 bases). CDR1 DFQATT and CDR2 SNEGSKA come from the germline V gene (reference sequence). Trimming removed 6 bases at V and 1 base at J, with 15 bases between. This CDR3 contains 14 residues. The CDR3 reads CSAIAGQTQETQYF. The DNA of the CDR3 is TGCAGTGCCATCGCGGGACAGACCCAAGAGACCCAGTACTTC.

This CDR3 is CASSMGQGVWYAEQYF. The CDR3, as DNA: TGCGCCAGCAGCATGGGACAGGGGGTTTGGTACGCCGAGCAGTACTTC. This chain uses TRBV5-1 with TRBJ2-5; TRBD1 matches 11 bases. The J call may not be correct, given that the DNA end is closer to TRBJ2-7. Germline V CDR1 and CDR2: SGHRS, YFSETQ. This CDR3 contains 16 residues.

This clonotype was observed at least ten times. The chain couples TRBV12-3 or TRBV12-4 to TRBJ2-2; D not certain. The CDR3 is 17 residues long. Trimming pared 7 bases from V and 1 base from J, leaving 19 bases between. The chain's CDR3 is CASTYRRVRENTGELFF. Written as DNA, the CDR3 is TGTGCCAGCACCTACCGCCGGGTTCGAGAGAACACCGGGGAGCTGTTTTTT.

Concerning this clonotype itself: One end of the junction does not line up with germline, which may come from a read error. The rearrangement uses TRBV2 and TRBJ2-2; TRBD1 might be the D (5 bases). The germline V gene encodes CDR1 SNHLY and CDR2 FYNNEI. The CDR3 runs 13 residues. The chain's CDR3 is CVSSQGNTGELFF. The CDR3 DNA reads as TGTGTCAGCAGTCAGGGGAACACCGGGGAGCTGTTTTTT.

The V gene is TRBV3-1, the J gene TRBJ2-4; 8 bases fit TRBD2. V was pared by 1 base and J by 13 bases, with 12 bases of the junction left unmatched. CDR1 is LGHDT, CDR2 YNNKEL, per germline (reference sequence). The CDR3 totals 15 residues. The CDR3 sequence is CASSQAGLAGNEQYF. The CDR3 coding sequence is TGTGCCAGCAGCCAAGCCGGCCTAGCGGGCAATGAGCAGTACTTC.

This clonotype was detected a few times. The rearrangement links TRBV6-2 or TRBV6-3 to TRBJ2-1, with D maybe TRBD2 (7 bases). The CDR3 consists of 17 residues. CDR1 and CDR2 from the germline V gene are MNHEY and SVGEGT. Trimming pared 2 bases from V and 5 bases from J, leaving 19 bases between. The CDR3 DNA follows: TGTGCCAGCAGTTACCCGAGGGGGGGGGGAACCAACAATGAGCAGTTCTTC. It codes for CASSYPRGGGTNNEQFF.

CDR3 bases: TGCAGCGTTGAAGGTTACAGCGGGGGGTCTCACTCCTACAATGAGCAGTTCTTC. It translates to CSVEGYSGGSHSYNEQFF. This chain links TRBV29-1 with TRBJ2-1; 9 nucleotides match TRBD2. Trimming took 1 base from V and 0 from J; bases not matched to a gene: 10. Germline V gives CDR1 SQVTM, CDR2 ANQGSEA. The CDR3 has 18 residues.